A selection of T cell receptor beta chains follows, all from one sample in a study of T cell responses to AZD1222 COVID-19 vaccine. This table comes from immunoSEQ multiplex PCR, and its TCRdb copy is limited to in-frame clones, with some not included. The table lists 150,000 or so clones, about 86% of them singletons. Material: peripheral blood, obtained on day 0 of MenACWY control vaccination. These receptor sequences come from an adult in good health. Both conserved end residues are part of each CDR3. A D gene is named only where the DNA matches it firmly. Only part of the rows carry a size: once, few, many, or a class if the clone is expanded.

J gene,D gene,clone size,V gene,CDR3 DNA,CDR3 protein
TRBJ1-2,TRBD1,.,TRBV30,TGTGCCTGGACAACAGGGGTGGGTGGCTACACCTTC,CAWTTGVGGYTF
TRBJ1-4,TRBD1,once,TRBV18,TGTGCCAGCTCTCGACAGGGGGCGGCTAATGAAAAACTGTTTTTT,CASSRQGAANEKLFF
TRBJ2-7,TRBD2,.,TRBV27,TGTGCCAGCAGTTTAAGATCGGGGCAGGGAGGGTCCTACGAGCAGTACTTC,CASSLRSGQGGSYEQYF
TRBJ2-3,TRBD2,.,TRBV2,TGTGCCGGCAAAGCGGGGGTACCGAAAAGTACGCAGTATTTT,CAGKAGVPKSTQYF
TRBJ1-5,TRBD1,.,TRBV6-2/TRBV6-3,TGTGCCAGCAGTTCCGGGACAGAGAATCAGCCCCAGCATTTT,CASSSGTENQPQHF
TRBJ1-1,TRBD1,.,TRBV5-1,TGCGCCAGCAACTTACAGGGGGCATCTGAAGCTTTCTTT,CASNLQGASEAFF
TRBJ1-1,.,.,TRBV5-1,TGCGCCAGCAGCCTTGAAGGCGGTAGTACTGAAGCTTTCTTT,CASSLEGGSTEAFF
TRBJ1-5,.,.,TRBV6-5,TGTGCCAGCAGTTACTCGACACAGGGCAATCAGCCCCAGCATTTT,CASSYSTQGNQPQHF
TRBJ1-5,.,.,TRBV19,TGTGCCAGTATCCCGACAGACACTAGCAATCAGCCCCAGCATTTT,CASIPTDTSNQPQHF
TRBJ2-1,TRBD2,.,TRBV19,TGTGCCAGTAGTATAGATCGACTAGCGGGGGTCGACAATGAGCAGTTCTTC,CASSIDRLAGVDNEQFF
TRBJ2-1,TRBD1,.,TRBV5-1,TGCGCCAGCAGCTTGGTGGGACAGGGAACTCATGAGCAGTTCTTC,CASSLVGQGTHEQFF
TRBJ1-4,TRBD1,.,TRBV29-1,TGCAGCGTTGGAGGGACAGGGGCTTCAACTAATGAAAAACTGTTTTTT,CSVGGTGASTNEKLFF
TRBJ1-5,.,.,TRBV7-6,TGTGCCAGCAGCTTAGCCGGGGGGGAACTTAATCAGCCCCAGCATTTT,CASSLAGGELNQPQHF
TRBJ1-6,TRBD1,.,TRBV27,TGTGCCAGCAGTCTAAAACAGGGGGCCGCCTATAATTCACCCCTCCACTTT,CASSLKQGAAYNSPLHF
TRBJ2-5,.,.,TRBV6-2/TRBV6-3,TGTGCCAGCAGTTACTCTTTAGAACAGGGGACTGGAGAGACCCAGTACTTC,CASSYSLEQGTGETQYF
TRBJ2-1,.,.,TRBV23-1,TGCGCCAGCAGTCAGTCGGGACGGAAGACCTACAATGAGCAGTTCTTC,CASSQSGRKTYNEQFF
TRBJ1-1,.,once,TRBV18,TGTGCCAGCTCACCTTGGCAGGTGAACACTGAAGCTTTCTTT,CASSPWQVNTEAFF
TRBJ1-2,.,.,TRBV5-1,TGCGCCAGCAGCCCAATACGGGGAAGAGAAGGCAACTATGGCTACACCTTC,CASSPIRGREGNYGYTF
TRBJ2-1,TRBD2,.,TRBV6-1,TGTGCCAGCAGTGAACGGTCGGGAGGCCCCGGTGAGCAGTTCTTC,CASSERSGGPGEQFF
TRBJ2-1,.,.,TRBV7-9,TGTGCCAGCAGCCCTCAATCTCCGGGGCGGAAAGTCAATGAGCAGTTCTTC,CASSPQSPGRKVNEQFF
TRBJ2-3,TRBD2,.,TRBV7-3,TGTGCCAGCAGCTCCGGGACTAGCGGGGGACAGACAGATACGCAGTATTTT,CASSSGTSGGQTDTQYF
TRBJ1-5,TRBD1,.,TRBV6-6,TGTGCCAGCAGTCCCGGGACAGGGGGCCCATATAGCAATCAGCCCCAGCATTTT,CASSPGTGGPYSNQPQHF
TRBJ2-1,TRBD2,.,TRBV7-9,TGTGCCAGCAGCTTACCCCCCAGACTAGCGGGAGGGAGGAATGAGCAGTTCTTC,CASSLPPRLAGGRNEQFF
TRBJ2-3,.,.,TRBV29-1,TGCAGCGTTGAAGGGAACCAGATTGATACGCAGTATTTT,CSVEGNQIDTQYF
TRBJ1-5,.,.,TRBV6-2/TRBV6-3,TGTGCCAGCAGTTACTCAACTAATCAGCCCCAGCATTTT,CASSYSTNQPQHF
TRBJ2-1,TRBD1,.,TRBV30,TGTGCCTGGATTAGGACAGGAGTTTACAATGAGCAGTTCTTC,CAWIRTGVYNEQFF
TRBJ2-5,TRBD2,.,TRBV7-9,TGTGCCAGCAGCTCAAATAACGGACTAGCGGGGCAGTACCAAGAGACCCAGTACTTC,CASSSNNGLAGQYQETQYF
TRBJ1-1,.,.,TRBV2,TGTGCCAGCAGATTTGGGGTGGCGAGGGAAGCTTTCTTT,CASRFGVAREAFF
TRBJ2-7,.,.,TRBV2,TGTGCCAGCAGTCTCCAGGTTACCTACGAGCAGTACTTC,CASSLQVTYEQYF
TRBJ2-6,.,.,TRBV6-1,TGTGCCAGCAGTGAAAACACCGGGGCCAACGTCCTGACTTTC,CASSENTGANVLTF
TRBJ1-4,.,.,TRBV19,TGTGCCAGTAGCCCCGGAAGGTTAGGGGTGACTAATGAAAAACTGTTTTTT,CASSPGRLGVTNEKLFF
TRBJ1-5,.,.,TRBV11-2,TGTGCCAGCAGCCGAGGGCCGGGGGTGTTGGGCAATCAGCCCCAGCATTTT,CASSRGPGVLGNQPQHF
TRBJ2-7,.,.,TRBV3-1/TRBV3-2,TGTGCCAGCAGCCCTCCCGGGGCAAGCTCCTACGAGCAGTACTTC,CASSPPGASSYEQYF